Shown below are 16 T cell receptor beta chains from a single sample sequenced in a study of T cells in Graves' hyperthyroidism and ophthalmopathy. RNA transcripts were the template for amplifying TCR beta CDR3 regions. HTBI primers drove first-round RT-PCR of the TCR CDR3. In TCRdb, the multiplex PCR reads were re-called with MiXCR into one record per CDR3 protein. The sample comprises about 480,000 distinct CDR3 sequences, roughly 14% of which are singletons, and 17% rests with the top ten. Sequencing was done on a sample of blood. Receptors originate from a woman aged 18-29 years with Graves' hyperthyroidism.

For this clonotype: A much larger clone differs by one base, so this may be a read error. The CDR3 carries no conserved terminal phenylalanine or tryptophan, so it likely arises from a read error. This rearrangement joins TRBV6-1 to TRBJ1-2, with D uncertain. This CDR3 is built from 11 residues. The germline V gene encodes CDR1 MNHNS and CDR2 SASEGT. The germline V and J ends were trimmed by 1 base and 7 bases, with 4 bases remaining between them. For the CDR3, the DNA is TGTGCCAGCAGTGAAGGTCGTGGCTACACCCTC. This gives the protein CASSEGRGYTL.

The CDR3 loop reads CSAGRWDNEQFF. CDR3 DNA sequence: TGCAGTGCTGGCCGGTGGGACAATGAGCAGTTCTTC. The chain couples TRBV20-1 to TRBJ2-1; D is ambiguous. The germline V gene has CDR1 DFQATT and CDR2 SNEGSKA (reference sequence). The V gene lost 5 bases and the J gene lost 5 bases, with 10 bases spanning the gap. The CDR3 extends over 12 amino acids.

The chain combines TRBV27 with TRBJ1-5; tentatively, D is TRBD1 (6 bases). Trimming removed 5 bases at V and 6 bases at J, with 23 bases between. CDR3 length equals 17 residues. The V gene's germline CDR1 is MNHEY and CDR2 SMNVEV (reference sequence). The CDR3 DNA follows: TGTGCCAGCAGTGAACGTGAAGGGGGTTTGGGTGGTCAGCCCCAGCATTTT. Translation: CASSEREGGLGGQPQHF.

This clonotype appeared many times. The gene calls are TRBV2 and TRBJ1-4; unclear D gene. The V end was cut by 6 bases, the J end by 4 bases, with 18 bases between. The CDR3 is 16 residues long. The germline V gene encodes CDR1 SNHLY and CDR2 FYNNEI. As DNA, the CDR3 is TGTGCCAGCAGCGGCCCCCGCCCGAGTGGTAATGAAAAACTGTTTTTT. It translates to CASSGPRPSGNEKLFF.

As concerns this clonotype: This sequence may be a read error, since a much larger clone differs from it by one base. V gene TRBV10-3 combines with J gene TRBJ2-7; 9 bases are a match to TRBD2. Germline V gives CDR1 ENHRY, CDR2 SYGVKD. There are 18 residues in the CDR3. CDR3 nucleotide sequence: TGTGCCATCAGTGAGTCGACGGGGAGCGGGAGGTATTCCTACGAGCAGCACTTC. Protein sequence: CAISESTGSGRYSYEQHF.

This clonotype was observed at least ten times. This chain joins TRBV5-5 and TRBJ1-1, with D tentatively TRBD1 (5 bases). This CDR3 is 13 amino acids long. The germline V and J ends were trimmed by 0 bases and 7 bases, with 10 bases remaining between them. Per the germline V gene, CDR1 is SGHKS and CDR2 is YYEKEE (reference sequence). The CDR3 DNA sequence: TGTGCCAGCAGCTTGGTGGGGGGGTATGAAGCTTTCTTT. Amino acid sequence: CASSLVGGYEAFF.

In its sample, this clonotype was seen many times. The chain employs TRBV3-1 and TRBJ2-3; 12 bases are a match to TRBD2. The CDR3 has 15 amino acids. With V trimmed by 3 bases and J by 6 bases, 4 bases remained unmatched. Germline V gene sequence: CDR1 LGHDT, CDR2 YNNKEL (reference sequence). The CDR3 DNA follows: TGTGCCAGCAGCCAGACTAGCGGGAGTGCTGATACGCAGTATTTT. Protein product: CASSQTSGSADTQYF.

This chain connects TRBV3-1 to TRBJ1-1; D is ambiguous. CDR1 is LGHDT, CDR2 YNNKEL, per germline (reference sequence). V was trimmed by 2 bases and J by 4 bases, leaving 17 bases between them. The CDR3 covers 16 residues. The chain's CDR3 is CASSQHTMWMITEAFF. Written as DNA, the CDR3 is TGTGCCAGCAGCCAACACACAATGTGGATGATCACTGAAGCTTTCTTT.

This clonotype was observed at least ten times. The V and J genes are TRBV28 and TRBJ2-7; 7 nucleotides line up with TRBD1. The J segment lost 5 bases and the V segment lost 3 bases, leaving 7 bases of the junction unmatched. The CDR3 contains 14 residues. Germline V gives CDR1 MDHEN, CDR2 SYDVKM. The CDR3 loop reads CASSFGIGGDEQYV. The CDR3 DNA follows: TGTGCCAGCAGTTTCGGTATAGGGGGCGACGAGCAGTACGTC.

This clonotype was detected many times. The chain recombines TRBV12-3 or TRBV12-4 with TRBJ1-1; a weak D match, TRBD1 (5 bases). This CDR3 has 15 residues. Trimming took 5 bases from V and 7 from J, leaving 20 bases between them. The CDR3 DNA reads as TGTGCCAGCAGTCCTTCGGTCAGGGCCCGGGGTGAAGCTTTCTTT. Its translation: CASSPSVRARGEAFF.

The chain couples TRBV6-5 to TRBJ2-1; a weak D match, TRBD2 (6 bases). CDR1 MNHEY and CDR2 SVGAGI come from the germline V gene. There are 13 residues in the CDR3. Trimming removed 3 bases from V and 10 bases from J, with 13 bases in between. The CDR3 spells CASSYEGRREQFF. CDR3 coding DNA: TGTGCCAGCAGTTATGAAGGGAGGAGGGAGCAGTTCTTC.

This clonotype was observed a handful of times. The CDR3 loop is CASSMGTYEQYF. The CDR3 DNA follows: TGTGCCAGTAGTATGGGGACCTACGAGCAGTACTTC. The chain is built from TRBV19 and TRBJ2-7; D call uncertain. Trimming took off 3 bases at V and 2 bases at J, with 5 bases between the two ends. CDR1 and CDR2 from the germline V gene are LNHDA and SQIVND (reference sequence). The CDR3 totals 12 residues.

This clonotype was picked up a small number of times. The CDR3 DNA sequence: TGTGCCAGTAGTCCCATGGAGGCAACTAATGAAAAACTGTTTTTT. Residues: CASSPMEATNEKLFF. V usage is TRBV19 and J usage is TRBJ1-4; D is uncertain. This CDR3 region has 15 residues. The V end was cut by 5 bases, the J end by 0 bases, with 10 bases between. Germline V gene data show CDR1 as LNHDA and CDR2 as SQIVND (reference sequence).

Ten or more counts support this clonotype. The chain uses TRBV10-3 and TRBJ2-7; 9 nucleotides line up with TRBD2. The CDR3 is 18 amino acids. V shed 0 bases, J shed 1 base, and the junction held 10 bases outside the gene matches. Per the germline V gene, CDR1 is ENHRY and CDR2 is SYGVKD. CDR3 bases: TGTGCCATCAGTGAGTCGACGGGGAGCGGGAGGTATTCCTACGAGCAGTACTTC. Encoded protein: CAISESTGSGRYSYEQYF.

This clonotype came up a few times. J is TRBJ2-3 and V is TRBV19; TRBD1 matches at 8 bases. This CDR3 is built from 17 residues. The germline V gene encodes CDR1 LNHDA and CDR2 SQIVND (reference sequence). V shed 5 bases and J 2 bases; nucleotides not matched to a gene: 12. This CDR3 is CASSVQGAFLVTDTQYF. The CDR3, as DNA: TGTGCCAGTAGTGTCCAGGGGGCGTTTTTGGTCACAGATACGCAGTATTTT.

The sample holds many counts of this clonotype. This rearrangement joins TRBV30 to TRBJ1-1; 7 bases align to TRBD1. Germline-derived CDR1 and CDR2 are GTSNPN and SVGIG (reference sequence). The CDR3 consists of 11 residues. V was clipped by 5 bases and J by 5 bases; unmatched bases: 2. The CDR3 nucleotides read TGTGCCTGGTACAGGGGAACTGAAGCTTTCTTT. The encoded protein is CAWYRGTEAFF.